The sequence of this T cell receptor beta chain was determined in a study of identical twins. Overall study findings and caveats: Memory repertoires showed no such pattern, whereas abundant cord blood beta clonotypes carried fewer insertions.

Every donor was a healthy Caucasian. One entry per CDR3 protein, called by TCRdb with MiXCR from the 5' RACE reads. The sample holds some 760,000 distinct CDR3 sequences, 18% seen once. On this clonotype itself: Its antigen is as yet unknown.

Germline CDR1 is DFQATT and CDR2 is SNEGSKA (reference sequence). The CDR3 is made up of 12 amino acids. V lost 3 bases and J lost 7; bases outside the gene matches: 4. These data also featured in a second study, about T cells expressing NK-cell markers. That paper notes: The authors derived TCR beta repertoires from sorted CD3+CD56+NKG2C+, CD3+CD56+NKG2C- and CD3+CD56-NKG2C+ T cells. Among a few donors, these clonotypes also ranked first in the CD3+CD56-NKG2C+ fraction.

The chain has TRBV20-1 and TRBJ1-2; 8 bases agree with TRBD1. This receptor was identified in a woman aged 18 to 35 in good health. Source material: PBMCs. The DNA of the CDR3 is TGCAGTGCTAGGGAAGACAGGGGTGGCTACACCTTC. Protein sequence: CSAREDRGGYTF.